This TCR beta chain came from a study of shared clonotypes between healthy human individuals. The authors loaded around 190 ng DNA, some 32,000 T cell genomes, into sorted-subset replicate PCRs. The protocol was immunoSEQ multiplex PCR, while the TCRdb copy is restricted to in-frame clones and leaves out a portion. Among around 2,000,000 clones listed, 85% to 95% were seen once. Per the germline V gene, CDR1 is LNHNV and CDR2 is YYDKDF (reference sequence). The V segment lost 9 bases and the J segment 6 bases; nucleotides outside the gene matches: 9. The length of the CDR3 is 13 residues. The CD4+ fraction was divided into a CD45RA+ naive subset and a CD45RA-negative memory subset. Study outcomes and limitations: Sequencing depth was expected to influence donor clonotype sharing. Although depth was large, rarefaction showed that sequencing of the sorted subsets was incomplete.

This clone was picked up many times. Its target is not known. The V call is TRBV15, the J call TRBJ1-2; TRBD1 agrees at 8 bases. This TCR came from a man in his late teens or twenties in good health. Sequenced material: naive CD4+ T cells sorted from blood. The subset is: CD45RA+ positively selected. For the CDR3, the DNA is TGTGCCACAGGGTTGGACAGGGCAGATGGCTACACCTTC. This encodes CATGLDRADGYTF.